The rows below give T cell receptor beta chains drawn from one sample of a study of blood T cell repertoires in COVID-19. Assay: immunoSEQ multiplex PCR; the TCRdb copy retains only in-frame clones and omits some. Of roughly 230,000 clones listed, roughly 81% are singletons. The sequenced sample was peripheral blood. The receptor set was obtained from a middle-aged man with acute or convalescent COVID-19. Each CDR3 is given with its conserved first and last residue. The D gene is left open where the match is weak.

length,V,D,CDR3
15,TRBV19,TRBD1,CASSRQGRLNTEAFF
13,TRBV5-6,.,CASTQGYQETQYF
18,TRBV4-1,TRBD1,CASSQVLPGGIANQPQHF
14,TRBV5-1,.,CASSFDRQNTEAFF
14,TRBV28,TRBD1,CASSLGQGPSPLHF
16,TRBV11-2,TRBD2,CASRDIRAGERDTQYF
14,TRBV19,.,CASNLGGENQPQHF
16,TRBV5-8,TRBD2,CASSPPPGLGPGELFF
16,TRBV12-5,TRBD1,CASGGDRDRGVEGYTF
13,TRBV19,TRBD2,CASTTSGGETQYF
16,TRBV5-1,TRBD2,CASSNKGTSAPNEQFF
15,TRBV6-5,TRBD1,CASSVQGALRYEQYF
17,TRBV7-9,.,CASSYIQGEEEDQPQHF
16,TRBV5-4,TRBD1,CASSFGGPRQGNTIYF
16,TRBV5-4,TRBD1,CASSVDRGQGNSPLHF
10,TRBV5-1,.,CASSPYTIYF
17,TRBV7-2,TRBD1,CASSTRTGSSYNSPLHF
14,TRBV7-9,TRBD1,CASSLATGKETQYF
16,TRBV5-8,TRBD2,CASRVYRGGVTDTQYF
14,TRBV3-1/TRBV3-2,TRBD1,CASSQMTGVGEQYF
16,TRBV4-2,TRBD2,CASSQGLAGARETQYF
15,TRBV7-9,TRBD1,CASSQDRGRGETQYF
16,TRBV7-2,TRBD2,CASSLGLAGPWHTQYF
15,TRBV5-5,TRBD1,CASSLLWTGVHEQYF
15,TRBV4-2,.,CASSPMASDTGELFF
15,TRBV9,.,CASSVVGATYNEQFF
15,TRBV9,TRBD2,CASSTSSGGYNEQFF
14,TRBV6-1,.,CASSLGGTNEKLFF
14,TRBV3-1/TRBV3-2,.,CASSQRGSGEKLFF
13,TRBV12-3/TRBV12-4,TRBD1,CASSPLQGRGYTF
15,TRBV4-1,TRBD1,CASSREQGANQPQHF
19,TRBV5-4,.,CASSSPTEAPAPSGNTIYF
13,TRBV30,TRBD1,CAWGDREDQPQHF
17,TRBV7-2,TRBD2,CASSAPYGGALGGELFF
15,TRBV18,TRBD1,CASSPGTASGGGYTF
16,TRBV5-1,TRBD1,CASSRNTGVIDYGYTF